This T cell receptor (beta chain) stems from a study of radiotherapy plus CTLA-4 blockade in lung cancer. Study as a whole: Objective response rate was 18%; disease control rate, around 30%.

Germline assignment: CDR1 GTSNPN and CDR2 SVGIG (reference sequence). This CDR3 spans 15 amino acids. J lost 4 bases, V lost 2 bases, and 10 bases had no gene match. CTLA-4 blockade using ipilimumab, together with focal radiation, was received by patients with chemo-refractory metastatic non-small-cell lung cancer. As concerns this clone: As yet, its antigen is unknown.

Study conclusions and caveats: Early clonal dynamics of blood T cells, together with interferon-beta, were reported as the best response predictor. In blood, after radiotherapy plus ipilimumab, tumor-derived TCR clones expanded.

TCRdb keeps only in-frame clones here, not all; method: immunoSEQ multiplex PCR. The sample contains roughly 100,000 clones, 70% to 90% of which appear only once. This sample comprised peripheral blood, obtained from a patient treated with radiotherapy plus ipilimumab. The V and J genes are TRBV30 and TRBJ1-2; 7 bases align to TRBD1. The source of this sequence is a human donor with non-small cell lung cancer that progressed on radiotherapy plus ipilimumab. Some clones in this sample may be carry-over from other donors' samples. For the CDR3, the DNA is TGTGCCTGGAGTCGGGCGAGACAGGGCCTCTATGGCTACACCTTC. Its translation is CAWSRARQGLYGYTF.